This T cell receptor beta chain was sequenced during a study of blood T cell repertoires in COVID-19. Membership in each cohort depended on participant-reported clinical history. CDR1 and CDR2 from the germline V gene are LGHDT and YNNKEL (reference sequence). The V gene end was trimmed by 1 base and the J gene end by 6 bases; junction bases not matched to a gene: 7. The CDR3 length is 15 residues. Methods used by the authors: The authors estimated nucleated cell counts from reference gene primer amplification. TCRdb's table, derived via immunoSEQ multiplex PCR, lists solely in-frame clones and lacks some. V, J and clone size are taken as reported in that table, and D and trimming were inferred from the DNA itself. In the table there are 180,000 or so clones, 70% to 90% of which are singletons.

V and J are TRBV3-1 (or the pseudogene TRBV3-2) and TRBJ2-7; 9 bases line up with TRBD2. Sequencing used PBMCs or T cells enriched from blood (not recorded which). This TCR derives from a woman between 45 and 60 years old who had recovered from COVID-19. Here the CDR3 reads CASSQGLAGSVEQYV. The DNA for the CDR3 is TGTGCCAGCAGCCAAGGTCTAGCGGGAAGTGTCGAGCAGTACGTC.